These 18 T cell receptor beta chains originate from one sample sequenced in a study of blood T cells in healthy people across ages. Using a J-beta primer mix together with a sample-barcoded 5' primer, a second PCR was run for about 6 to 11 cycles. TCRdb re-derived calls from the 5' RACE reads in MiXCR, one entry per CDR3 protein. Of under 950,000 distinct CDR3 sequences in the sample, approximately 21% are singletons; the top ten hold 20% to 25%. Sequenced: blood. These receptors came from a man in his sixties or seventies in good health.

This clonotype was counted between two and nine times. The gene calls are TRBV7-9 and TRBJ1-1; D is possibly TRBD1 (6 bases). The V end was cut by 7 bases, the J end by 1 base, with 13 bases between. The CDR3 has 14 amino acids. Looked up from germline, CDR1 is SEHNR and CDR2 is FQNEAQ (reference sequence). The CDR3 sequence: CASNRQDTNTEAFF. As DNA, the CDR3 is TGTGCCAGCAATCGACAGGACACGAACACTGAAGCTTTCTTT.

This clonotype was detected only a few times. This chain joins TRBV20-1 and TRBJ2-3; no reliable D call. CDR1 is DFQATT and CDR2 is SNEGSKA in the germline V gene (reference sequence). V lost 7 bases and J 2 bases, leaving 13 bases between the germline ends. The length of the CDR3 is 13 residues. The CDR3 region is CSVGDNPTDTQYF. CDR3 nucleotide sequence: TGCAGTGTCGGAGACAACCCCACAGATACGCAGTATTTT.

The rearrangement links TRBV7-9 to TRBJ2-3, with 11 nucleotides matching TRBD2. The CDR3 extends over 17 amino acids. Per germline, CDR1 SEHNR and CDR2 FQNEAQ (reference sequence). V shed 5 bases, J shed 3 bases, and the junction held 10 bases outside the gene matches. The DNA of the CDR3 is TGTGCCAGCAGCCCCTTACTAGCGGGAGACTGGACAGATACGCAGTATTTT. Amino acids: CASSPLLAGDWTDTQYF.

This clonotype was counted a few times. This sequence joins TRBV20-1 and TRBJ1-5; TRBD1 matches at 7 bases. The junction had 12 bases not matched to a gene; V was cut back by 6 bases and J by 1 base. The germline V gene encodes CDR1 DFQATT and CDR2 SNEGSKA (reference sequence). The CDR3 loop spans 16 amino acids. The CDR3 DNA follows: TGCAGTGCGGGGGGACAGTTACTATCCAGCAATCAGCCCCAGCATTTT. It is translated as CSAGGQLLSSNQPQHF.

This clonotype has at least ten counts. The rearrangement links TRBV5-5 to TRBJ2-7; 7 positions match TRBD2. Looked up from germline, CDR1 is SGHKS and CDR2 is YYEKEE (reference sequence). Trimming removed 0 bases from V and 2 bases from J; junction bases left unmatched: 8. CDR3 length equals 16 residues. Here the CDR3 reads CASSLEGRGLTYEQYF. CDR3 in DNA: TGTGCCAGCAGCTTGGAGGGTAGGGGACTAACCTACGAGCAGTACTTC.

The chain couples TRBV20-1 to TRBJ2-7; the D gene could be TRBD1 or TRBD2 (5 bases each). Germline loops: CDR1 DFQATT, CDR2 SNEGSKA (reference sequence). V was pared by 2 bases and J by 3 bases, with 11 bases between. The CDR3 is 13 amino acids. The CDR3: CSARPGTVYEQYF. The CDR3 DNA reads TGCAGTGCTAGACCCGGGACGGTCTACGAGCAGTACTTC.

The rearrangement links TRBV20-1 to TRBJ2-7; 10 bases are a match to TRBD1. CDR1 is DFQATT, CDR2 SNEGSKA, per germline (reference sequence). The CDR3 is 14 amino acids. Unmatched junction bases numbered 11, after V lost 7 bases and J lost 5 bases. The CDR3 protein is CSVLPGQGIHEQYF. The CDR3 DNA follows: TGCAGTGTTCTCCCGGGACAGGGGATCCACGAGCAGTACTTC.

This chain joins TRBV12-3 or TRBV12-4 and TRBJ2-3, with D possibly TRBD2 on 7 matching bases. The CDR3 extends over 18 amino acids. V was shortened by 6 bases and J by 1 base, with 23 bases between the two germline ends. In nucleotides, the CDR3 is TGTGCCAGCAGGAAGGGGGGGGGGCGTAGTATTCGCACAGATACGCAGTATTTT. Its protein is CASRKGGGRSIRTDTQYF.

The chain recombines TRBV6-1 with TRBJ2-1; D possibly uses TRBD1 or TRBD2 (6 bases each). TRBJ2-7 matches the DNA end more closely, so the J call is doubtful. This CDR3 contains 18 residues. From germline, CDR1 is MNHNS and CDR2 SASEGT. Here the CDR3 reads CASTTGLPRDSELYEQYV. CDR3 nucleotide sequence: TGTGCCAGCACCACAGGGCTACCCCGGGACTCGGAACTCTACGAGCAGTACGTC.

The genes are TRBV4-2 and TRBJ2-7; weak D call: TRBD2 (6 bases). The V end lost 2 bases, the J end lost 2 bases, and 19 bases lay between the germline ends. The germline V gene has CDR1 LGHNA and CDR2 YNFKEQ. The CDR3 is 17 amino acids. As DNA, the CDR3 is TGTGCCAGCAGCCAATCTTCTCCGGGACTTCCAGCCTACGAGCAGTACTTC. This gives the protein CASSQSSPGLPAYEQYF.

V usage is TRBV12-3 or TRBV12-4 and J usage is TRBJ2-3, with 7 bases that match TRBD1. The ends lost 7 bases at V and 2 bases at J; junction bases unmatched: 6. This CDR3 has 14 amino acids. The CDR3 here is CASKDRASTDTQYF. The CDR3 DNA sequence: TGTGCCAGCAAAGACAGGGCCTCCACAGATACGCAGTATTTT.

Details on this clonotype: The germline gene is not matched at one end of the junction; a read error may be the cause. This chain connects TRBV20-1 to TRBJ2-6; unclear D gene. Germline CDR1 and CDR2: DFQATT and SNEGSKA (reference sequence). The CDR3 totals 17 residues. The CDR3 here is CGASRRSRSAGANVLTF. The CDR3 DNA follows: TGCGGTGCTTCCCGAAGGAGCAGGAGTGCCGGGGCCAACGTCCTGACTTTC.

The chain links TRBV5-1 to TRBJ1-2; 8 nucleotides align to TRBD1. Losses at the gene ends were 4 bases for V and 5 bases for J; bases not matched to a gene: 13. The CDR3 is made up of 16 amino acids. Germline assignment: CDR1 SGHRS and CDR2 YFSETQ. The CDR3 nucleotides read TGCGCCAGCAGCGGACAGGGCCCCATCCTCGGATATGGCTACACCTTC. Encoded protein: CASSGQGPILGYGYTF.

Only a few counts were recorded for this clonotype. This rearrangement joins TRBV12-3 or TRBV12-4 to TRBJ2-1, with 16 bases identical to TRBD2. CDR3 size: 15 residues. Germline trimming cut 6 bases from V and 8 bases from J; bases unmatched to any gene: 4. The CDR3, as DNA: TGTGCCAGCAGACAGGGACTAGCGGGAGGGCATGAGCAGTTCTTC. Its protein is CASRQGLAGGHEQFF.

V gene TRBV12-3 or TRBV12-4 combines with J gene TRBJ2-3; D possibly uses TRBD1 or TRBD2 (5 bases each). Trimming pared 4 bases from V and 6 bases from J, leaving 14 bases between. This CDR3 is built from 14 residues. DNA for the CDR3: TGTGCCAGCAGTTGGGACCGTAATGTGGATACGCAGTATTTT. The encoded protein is CASSWDRNVDTQYF.

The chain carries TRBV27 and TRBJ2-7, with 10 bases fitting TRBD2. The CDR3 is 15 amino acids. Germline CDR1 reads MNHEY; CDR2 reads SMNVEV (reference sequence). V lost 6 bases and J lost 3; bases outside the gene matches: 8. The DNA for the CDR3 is TGTGCCAGCAGCGAAGCTAGCGGGGGCAACTACGAGCAGTACTTC. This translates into CASSEASGGNYEQYF.

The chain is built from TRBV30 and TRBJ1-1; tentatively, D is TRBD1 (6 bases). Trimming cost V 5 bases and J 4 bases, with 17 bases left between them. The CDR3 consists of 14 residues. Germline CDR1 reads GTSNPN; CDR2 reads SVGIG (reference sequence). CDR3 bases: TGTGCCTGGTGCCGACAGGTGGTGGGCACTGAAGCTTTCTTT. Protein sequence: CAWCRQVVGTEAFF. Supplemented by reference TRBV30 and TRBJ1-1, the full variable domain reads SQTIHQWPATLVQPVGSPLSLECTVEGTSNPNLYWYRQAAGRGLQLLFYSVGIGQISSEVPQNLSASRPQDRQFILSSKKLLLSDSGFYLCAWCRQVVGTEAFFGQGTRLTVV.

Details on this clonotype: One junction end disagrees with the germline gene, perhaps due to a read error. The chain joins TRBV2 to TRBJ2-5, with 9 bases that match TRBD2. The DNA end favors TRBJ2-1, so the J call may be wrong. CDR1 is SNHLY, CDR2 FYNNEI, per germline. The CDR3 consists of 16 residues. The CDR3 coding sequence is TGTGCCAGCCATTTCCCAGCGGGGGGATACTACCATGAGCAGTTCTTC. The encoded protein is CASHFPAGGYYHEQFF.